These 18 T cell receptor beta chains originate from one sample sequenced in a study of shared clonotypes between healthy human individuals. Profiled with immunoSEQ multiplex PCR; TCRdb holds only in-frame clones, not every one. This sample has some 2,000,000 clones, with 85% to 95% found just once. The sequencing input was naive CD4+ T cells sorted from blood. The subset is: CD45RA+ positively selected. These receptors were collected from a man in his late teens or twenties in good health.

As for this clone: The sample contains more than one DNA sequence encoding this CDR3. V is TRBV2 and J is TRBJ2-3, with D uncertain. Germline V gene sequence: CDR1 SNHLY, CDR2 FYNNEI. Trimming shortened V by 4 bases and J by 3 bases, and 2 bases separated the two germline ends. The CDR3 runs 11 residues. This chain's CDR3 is CASSVTDTQYF. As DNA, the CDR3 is TGTGCCAGCAGTGTAACAGATACGCAGTATTTT.

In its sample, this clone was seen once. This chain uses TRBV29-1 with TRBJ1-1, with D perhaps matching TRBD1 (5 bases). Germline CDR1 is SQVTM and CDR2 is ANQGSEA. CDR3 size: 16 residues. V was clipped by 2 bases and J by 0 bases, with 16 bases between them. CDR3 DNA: TGCAGCGTTGAACCCGGGGCCGGGACTATGAACACTGAAGCTTTCTTT. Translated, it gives CSVEPGAGTMNTEAFF.

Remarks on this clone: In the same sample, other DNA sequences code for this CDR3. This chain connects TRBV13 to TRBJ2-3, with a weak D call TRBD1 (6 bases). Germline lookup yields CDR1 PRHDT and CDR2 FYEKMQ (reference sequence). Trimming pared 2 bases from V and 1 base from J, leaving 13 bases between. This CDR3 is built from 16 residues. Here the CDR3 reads CASSLQGLAGTDTQYF. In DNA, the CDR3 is TGTGCCAGCAGCTTACAGGGGCTAGCAGGCACAGATACGCAGTATTTT.

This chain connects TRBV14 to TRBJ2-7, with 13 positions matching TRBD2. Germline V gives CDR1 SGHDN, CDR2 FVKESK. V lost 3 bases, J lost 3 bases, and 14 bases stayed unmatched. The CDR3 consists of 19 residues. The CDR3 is CASSQRILLGLAGDYEQYF. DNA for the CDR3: TGTGCCAGCAGCCAGCGAATATTGCTCGGACTAGCGGGAGACTACGAGCAGTACTTC.

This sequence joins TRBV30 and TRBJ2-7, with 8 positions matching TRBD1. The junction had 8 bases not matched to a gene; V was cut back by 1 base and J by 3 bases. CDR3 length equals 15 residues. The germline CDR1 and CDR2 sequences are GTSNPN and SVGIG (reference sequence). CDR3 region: CAWSDLQGAFYEQYF. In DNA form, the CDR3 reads TGTGCCTGGAGTGACCTTCAGGGGGCTTTCTACGAGCAGTACTTC.

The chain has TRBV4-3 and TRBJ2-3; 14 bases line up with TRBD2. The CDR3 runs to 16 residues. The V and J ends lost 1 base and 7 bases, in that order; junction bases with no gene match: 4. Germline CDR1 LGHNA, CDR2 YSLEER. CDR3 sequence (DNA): TGCGCCAGCAGCCAAGGGACTAGCGGGAGGATACATACGCAGTATTTT. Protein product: CASSQGTSGRIHTQYF.

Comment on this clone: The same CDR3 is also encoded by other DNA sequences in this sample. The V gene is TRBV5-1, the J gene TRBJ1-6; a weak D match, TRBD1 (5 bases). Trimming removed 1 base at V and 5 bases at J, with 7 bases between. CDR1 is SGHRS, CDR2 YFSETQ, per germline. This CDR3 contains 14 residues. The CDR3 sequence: CASSLQGDNSPLHF. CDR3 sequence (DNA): TGCGCCAGCAGCTTGCAGGGTGATAATTCACCCCTCCACTTT.

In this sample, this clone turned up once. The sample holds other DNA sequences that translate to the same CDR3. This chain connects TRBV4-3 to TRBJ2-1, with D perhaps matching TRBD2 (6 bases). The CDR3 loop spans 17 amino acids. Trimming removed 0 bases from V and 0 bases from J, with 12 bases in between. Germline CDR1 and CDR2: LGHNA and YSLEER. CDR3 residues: CASSQDPAGASYNEQFF. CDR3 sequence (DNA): TGCGCCAGCAGCCAAGATCCAGCGGGTGCCTCCTACAATGAGCAGTTCTTC.

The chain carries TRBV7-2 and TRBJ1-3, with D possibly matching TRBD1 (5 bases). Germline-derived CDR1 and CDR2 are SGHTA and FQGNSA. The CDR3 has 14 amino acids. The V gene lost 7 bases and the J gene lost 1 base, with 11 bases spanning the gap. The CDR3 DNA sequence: TGTGCCAGCAATGATGGGGCTTCTGGAAACACCATATATTTT. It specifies CASNDGASGNTIYF.

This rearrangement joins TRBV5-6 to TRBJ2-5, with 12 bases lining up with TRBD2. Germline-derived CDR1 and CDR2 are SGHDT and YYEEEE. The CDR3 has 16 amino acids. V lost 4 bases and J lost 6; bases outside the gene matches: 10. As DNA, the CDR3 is TGTGCCAGCAGCAAATACCCTAGCGGGGGGGTGAAGACCCAGTACTTC. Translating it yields CASSKYPSGGVKTQYF.

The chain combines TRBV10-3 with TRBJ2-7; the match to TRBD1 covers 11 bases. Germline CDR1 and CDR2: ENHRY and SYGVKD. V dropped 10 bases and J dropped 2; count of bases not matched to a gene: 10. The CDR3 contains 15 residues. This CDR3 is CASTLGTGGAYEQYF. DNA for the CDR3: TGTGCCAGCACCCTCGGGACAGGGGGTGCCTACGAGCAGTACTTC.

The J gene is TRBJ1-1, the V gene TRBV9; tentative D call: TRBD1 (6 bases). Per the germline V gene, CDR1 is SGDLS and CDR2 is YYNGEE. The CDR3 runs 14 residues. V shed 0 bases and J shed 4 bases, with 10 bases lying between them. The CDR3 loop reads CASSVVQGTTEAFF. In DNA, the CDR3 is TGTGCCAGCAGCGTAGTCCAGGGGACCACTGAAGCTTTCTTT.

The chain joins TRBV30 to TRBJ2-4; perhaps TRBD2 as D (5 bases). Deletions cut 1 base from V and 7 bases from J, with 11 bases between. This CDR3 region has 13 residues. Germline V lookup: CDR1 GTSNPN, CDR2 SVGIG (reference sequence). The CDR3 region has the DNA TGTGCCTGGAGTGAGCGGTACGGGAACATTCAGTACTTC. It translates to CAWSERYGNIQYF.

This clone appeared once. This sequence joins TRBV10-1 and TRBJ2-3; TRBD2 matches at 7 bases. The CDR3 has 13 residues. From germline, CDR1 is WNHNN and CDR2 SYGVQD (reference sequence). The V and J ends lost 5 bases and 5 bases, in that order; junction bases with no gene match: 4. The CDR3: CASSSGERDTQYF. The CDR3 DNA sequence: TGCGCCAGCAGTAGCGGGGAGAGAGATACGCAGTATTTT.

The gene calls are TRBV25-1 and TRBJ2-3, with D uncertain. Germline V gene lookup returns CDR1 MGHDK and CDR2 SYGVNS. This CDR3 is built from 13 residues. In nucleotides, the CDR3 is TGTGCGAGTAGAGAATCTGCTACCCATACGCAGTATTTT. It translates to CASRESATHTQYF.

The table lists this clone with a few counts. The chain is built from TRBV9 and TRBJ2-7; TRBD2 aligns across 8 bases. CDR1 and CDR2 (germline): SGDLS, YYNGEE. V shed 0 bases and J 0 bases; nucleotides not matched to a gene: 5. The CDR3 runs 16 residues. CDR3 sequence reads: CASSVEASGPSYEQYF. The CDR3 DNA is TGTGCCAGCAGCGTAGAGGCTAGCGGGCCCTCCTACGAGCAGTACTTC. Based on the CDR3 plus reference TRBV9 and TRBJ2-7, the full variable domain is DSGVTQTPKHLITATGQRVTLRCSPRSGDLSVYWYQQSLDQGLQFLIQYYNGEERAKGNILERFSAQQFPDLHSELNLSSLELGDSALYFCASSVEASGPSYEQYFGPGTRLTVT.

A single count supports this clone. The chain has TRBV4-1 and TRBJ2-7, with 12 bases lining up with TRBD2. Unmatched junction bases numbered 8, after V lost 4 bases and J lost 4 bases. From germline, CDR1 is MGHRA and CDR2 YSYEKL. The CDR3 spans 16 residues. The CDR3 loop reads CASSRALAGGQYEQYF. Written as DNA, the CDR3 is TGCGCCAGCAGCCGGGCACTAGCGGGAGGCCAATACGAGCAGTACTTC.

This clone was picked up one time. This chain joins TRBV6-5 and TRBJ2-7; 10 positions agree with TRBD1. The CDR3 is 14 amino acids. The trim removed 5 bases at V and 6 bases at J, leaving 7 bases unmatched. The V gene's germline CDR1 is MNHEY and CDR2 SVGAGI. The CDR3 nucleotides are TGTGCCAGCAGTCCCGGGACAGGGGCCTCCGAGCAGTACTTC. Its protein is CASSPGTGASEQYF.